This T cell receptor beta chain was retrieved from a study of blood T cell repertoires in COVID-19. Study as a whole: Sites across the United States, Italy and Spain contributed samples from acute and convalescent COVID-19.

Original methodology: Reference gene primer amplification gave nucleated cell count estimates. TCRdb keeps only in-frame clones here, not all; method: immunoSEQ multiplex PCR. D and trimming come from the DNA, and the V and J calls and clone size come from that table. Of some 400,000 clones in the sample, 87% were seen once. In its sample, this clone was seen once. CDR3 length equals 10 residues. The ends were cut back, 5 bases at V and 6 bases at J, with 7 bases in the middle. Germline V CDR1 and CDR2: DFQATT, SNEGSKA (reference sequence). The J gene is TRBJ1-2, the V gene TRBV20-1; D is possibly TRBD1 (6 bases). Source material: PBMCs or T cells enriched from blood (not recorded which). The TCR originated in a man aged 25-45 years who had recovered from COVID-19. The CDR3 protein is CSADRNGYTF. The CDR3 DNA follows: TGCAGTGCTGACAGGAATGGCTACACCTTC.